This T cell receptor beta chain emerged from a study of T cells expressing NK-cell markers. Broader study findings: Six or seven donors carried dominant NKG2C+ clonotypes that made up roughly 1.0-7.5% of their CD8+ T cells.

As concerns this clonotype: The antigen is undetermined.

Generation of TCR beta cDNA was performed by 5'RACE template switching incorporating UMIs. From its re-call of the 5' RACE reads, TCRdb lists each CDR3 protein once, without DNA. In all, the sample yields 140,000 or so distinct CDR3 sequences. The TCR comes from a man between 18 and 29 years old in good health. The sequenced sample consisted of blood T cells: a sorted CD56 or NKG2C T cell subset, CD4+ or CD8+ T cells, or bulk PBMC T cells (not recorded which).

The CDR3: CASSLVPRTSGSGYEQYF. The V gene is TRBV11-2, the J gene TRBJ2-7; TCRdb lists TRBD2, though no DNA is available to test this call. The germline V gene encodes CDR1 SGHAT and CDR2 FQNNGV. This CDR3 comprises 18 residues.